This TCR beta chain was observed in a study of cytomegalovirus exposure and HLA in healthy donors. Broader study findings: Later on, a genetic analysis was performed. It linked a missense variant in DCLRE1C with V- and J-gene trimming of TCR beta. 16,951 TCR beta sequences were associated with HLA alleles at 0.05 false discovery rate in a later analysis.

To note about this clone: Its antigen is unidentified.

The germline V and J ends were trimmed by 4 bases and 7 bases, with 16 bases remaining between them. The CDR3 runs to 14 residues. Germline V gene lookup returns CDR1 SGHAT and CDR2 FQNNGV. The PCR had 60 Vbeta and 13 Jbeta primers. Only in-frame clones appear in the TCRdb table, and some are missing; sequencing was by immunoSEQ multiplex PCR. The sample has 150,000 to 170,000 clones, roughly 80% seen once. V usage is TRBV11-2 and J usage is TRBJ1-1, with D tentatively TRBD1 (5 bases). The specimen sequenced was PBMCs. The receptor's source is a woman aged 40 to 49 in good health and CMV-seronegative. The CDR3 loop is CASSSRRGGSEAFF. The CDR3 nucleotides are TGTGCCAGCAGCTCAAGGCGGGGGGGGAGTGAAGCTTTCTTT.